This record concerns one TCR beta chain sequence. Its specificity is unknown. The data were taken from a study of early T cells in non-severe SARS-CoV-2 infection. About the study: It was bulk RNA from unsorted whole blood that was sequenced, and the chains were unpaired.

Per germline, CDR1 SGHRS and CDR2 YFSETQ. This CDR3 region has 15 residues. V was shortened by 5 bases and J by 1 base, with 13 bases between the two germline ends. Points from the study as a whole: CD4 and private specificities were missed by VDJdb matching, which favored anti-spike CD8 responses.

The library protocol tagged individual cDNA molecules with unique molecular identifiers. TCRdb re-analysed the 5' RACE reads in MiXCR, keeping a single row per CDR3 protein. Of roughly 25,000 distinct CDR3 sequences in the sample, 4.5% to 5.5% were seen once. The chain combines TRBV5-1 with TRBJ1-5; D unresolved. This TCR was recovered from an adult who was a healthcare worker with PCR-confirmed SARS-CoV-2 infection or an uninfected control (not recorded which). The sequencing input was whole blood. The CDR3, as DNA: TGCGCCAGCAGGGAGACAAGTTCCAGCAATCAGCCCCAGCATTTT. As protein: CASRETSSSNQPQHF.